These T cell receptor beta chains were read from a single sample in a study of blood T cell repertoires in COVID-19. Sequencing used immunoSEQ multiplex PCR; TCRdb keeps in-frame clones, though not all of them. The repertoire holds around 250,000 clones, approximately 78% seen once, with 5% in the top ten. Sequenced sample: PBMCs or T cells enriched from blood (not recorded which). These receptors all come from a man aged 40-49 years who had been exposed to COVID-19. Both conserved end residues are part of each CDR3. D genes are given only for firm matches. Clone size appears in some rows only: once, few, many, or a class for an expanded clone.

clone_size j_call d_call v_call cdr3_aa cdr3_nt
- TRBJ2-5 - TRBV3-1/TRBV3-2 CASSPSFVETQYF TGTGCCAGCAGCCCCTCTTTCGTGGAGACCCAGTACTTC
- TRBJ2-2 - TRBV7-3 CASSNHGNTGELFF TGTGCCAGCAGCAATCACGGGAACACCGGGGAGCTGTTTTTT
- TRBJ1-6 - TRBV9 CASSVRGGSGSPLHF TGTGCCAGCAGCGTTAGAGGAGGGTCTGGATCACCCCTCCACTTT
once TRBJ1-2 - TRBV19 CASSVDRAYGYTF TGTGCCAGTAGCGTGGACAGAGCCTATGGCTACACCTTC
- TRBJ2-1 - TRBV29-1 CSAGLNEQFF TGCAGCGCCGGACTCAATGAGCAGTTCTTC
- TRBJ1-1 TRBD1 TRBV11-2 CASSLDGRGRSFF TGTGCCAGCAGCTTAGATGGCAGGGGGCGATCTTTCTTT
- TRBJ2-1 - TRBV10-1 CASTSAGGKTYNEQFF TGCGCCAGCACTAGCGCCGGCGGGAAAACCTACAATGAGCAGTTCTTC
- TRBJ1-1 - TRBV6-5 CASSDSFEAFF TGTGCCAGTTCAGACAGTTTTGAAGCTTTCTTT
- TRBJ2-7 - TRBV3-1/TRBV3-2 CASSRAPGHFAYEQYF TGTGCCAGCAGCCGCGCCCCGGGACATTTCGCCTACGAGCAGTACTTC
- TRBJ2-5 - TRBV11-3 CASSLSFRETQYF TGTGCCAGCAGCTTGTCCTTTCGAGAGACCCAGTACTTC
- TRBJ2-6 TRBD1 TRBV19 CASAQGAESSGANVLTF TGTGCCAGCGCACAGGGGGCAGAAAGCTCTGGGGCCAACGTCCTGACTTTC
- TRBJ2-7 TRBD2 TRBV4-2 CASRGSGTGSYEQYF TGTGCCAGCAGGGGAAGCGGGACGGGCTCCTACGAGCAGTACTTC
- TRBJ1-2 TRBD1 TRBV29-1 CSVAHPGGVGYTF TGCAGCGTCGCACACCCAGGGGGCGTTGGCTACACCTTC
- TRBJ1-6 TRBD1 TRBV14 CASSQGHRGNSPLHF TGTGCCAGCAGCCAAGGTCACAGGGGGAATTCACCCCTCCACTTT
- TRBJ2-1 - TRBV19 CASSIGPSSYNEQFF TGTGCCAGTAGTATAGGCCCGAGCTCCTACAATGAGCAGTTCTTC
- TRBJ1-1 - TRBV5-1 CASSPGHQNTEAFF TGCGCCAGCAGCCCGGGACACCAGAACACTGAAGCTTTCTTT
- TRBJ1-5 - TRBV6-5 CASSRGSNQPQHF TGTGCCAGCAGCCGAGGGTCGAATCAGCCCCAGCATTTT
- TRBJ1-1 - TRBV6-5 CASSDRFEAFF TGTGCCAGCAGCGACAGGTTCGAAGCTTTCTTT
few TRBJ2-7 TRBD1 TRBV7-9 CASRDSRYEQYF TGTGCCAGCCGGGACAGTCGCTACGAGCAGTACTTC
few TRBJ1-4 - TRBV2 CASSDVTSNEKLFF TGTGCCAGCAGTGATGTTACTTCTAATGAAAAACTGTTTTTT
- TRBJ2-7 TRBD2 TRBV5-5 CASSQSGLAGVSEQYF TGTGCCAGCAGCCAGAGCGGACTAGCGGGAGTTTCCGAGCAGTACTTC
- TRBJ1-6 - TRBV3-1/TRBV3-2 CASSQGNTYNSPLHF TGTGCCAGCAGCCAGGGCAACACCTATAATTCACCCCTCCACTTT
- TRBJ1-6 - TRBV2 CASTRSDYNSPLHF TGTGCCAGCACGCGCAGCGACTATAATTCACCCCTCCACTTT
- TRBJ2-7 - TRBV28 CASSQSMAGPEYRLMGPYFGQYF TGTGCCAGCAGTCAATCCATGGCGGGACCAGAATATAGACTAATGGGGCCTTATTTCGGGCAGTACTTC
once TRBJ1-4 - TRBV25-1 CASSEGGANEKLFF TGTGCCAGCAGCGAGGGTGGGGCTAATGAAAAACTGTTTTTT
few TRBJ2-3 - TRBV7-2 CASSPSLKDTQYF TGTGCCAGCAGCCCAAGCCTAAAAGATACGCAGTATTTT
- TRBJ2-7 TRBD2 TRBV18 CASSPSEGLAELGGYEQYF TGTGCCAGCTCACCGTCAGAGGGACTAGCCGAGCTCGGGGGTTACGAGCAGTACTTC
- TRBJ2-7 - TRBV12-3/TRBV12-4 CASSLTGPGEQYF TGTGCCAGCAGTTTAACAGGGCCCGGGGAGCAGTACTTC
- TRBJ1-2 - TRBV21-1 CASRGGSYGKCHGYTF TGTGCCAGCCGGGGAGGTTCCTACGGGAAATGTCATGGCTACACCTTC
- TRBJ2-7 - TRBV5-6 CASSGLGGGKAYEQYF TGTGCCAGCAGCGGCTTGGGGGGTGGAAAAGCGTACGAGCAGTACTTC
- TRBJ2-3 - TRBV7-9 CASSLTDSRYTNTQYF TGTGCCAGCAGCTTAACGGACAGCCGATACACGAATACGCAGTATTTT
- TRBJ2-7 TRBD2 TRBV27 CASSPLTGGAPLEQYF TGTGCCAGCAGTCCTCTCACGGGGGGGGCCCCCCTCGAGCAGTACTTC
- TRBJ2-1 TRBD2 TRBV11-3 CASSPLGLAAVF TGTGCCAGCAGCCCCCTAGGTCTAGCGGCAGTCTTC
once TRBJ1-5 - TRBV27 CASSLQGYNQPQHF TGTGCCAGCAGTCTTCAGGGGTACAATCAGCCCCAGCATTTT
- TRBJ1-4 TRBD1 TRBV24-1 CATSEVKGAGNEKLFF TGTGCCACCAGTGAGGTTAAGGGGGCGGGGAATGAAAAACTGTTTTTT
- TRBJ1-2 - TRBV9 CASSVEGRGDYGYTF TGTGCCAGCAGCGTAGAAGGAAGGGGTGACTATGGCTACACCTTC
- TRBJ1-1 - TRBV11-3 CASSLGGVFTEAFF TGTGCCAGCAGCTTAGGCGGGGTTTTCACTGAAGCTTTCTTT
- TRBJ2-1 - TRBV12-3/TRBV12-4 CASSTYNEQFF TGTGCCAGTAGCACCTACAATGAGCAGTTCTTC
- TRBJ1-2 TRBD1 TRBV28 CASILRDRETAGYTF TGTGCCAGCATCCTCCGGGACAGGGAAACGGCTGGCTACACCTTC
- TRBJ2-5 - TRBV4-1 CASSQRGTGETQYF TGCGCCAGCAGCCAAAGGGGAACAGGAGAGACCCAGTACTTC
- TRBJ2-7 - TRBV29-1 CSVEGWPGRDYEQYF TGCAGCGTTGAAGGATGGCCAGGTCGAGACTACGAGCAGTACTTC
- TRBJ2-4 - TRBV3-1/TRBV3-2 CASSQESSHWDIQYF TGTGCCAGCAGCCAAGAGTCTAGTCACTGGGACATTCAGTACTTC
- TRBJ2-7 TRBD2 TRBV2 CASSVRASGTQQYF TGTGCCAGCAGTGTGAGGGCTAGCGGGACTCAGCAGTACTTC
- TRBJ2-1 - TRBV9 CASSASGNEQFF TGTGCCAGCAGCGCCAGCGGGAATGAGCAGTTCTTC
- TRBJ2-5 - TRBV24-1 CATSIVSGGGNQETQYF TGTGCCACCAGTATTGTTAGTGGGGGAGGAAACCAAGAGACCCAGTACTTC
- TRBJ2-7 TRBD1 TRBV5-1 CASSLVPGQDYEQYF TGCGCCAGCAGCTTGGTGCCGGGACAGGACTACGAGCAGTACTTC
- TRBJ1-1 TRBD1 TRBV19 CAIHTRGRGRGTEAFF TGTGCCATCCATACCCGGGGCAGGGGGCGCGGGACTGAAGCTTTCTTT
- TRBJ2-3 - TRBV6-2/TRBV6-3 CASSSSSPQYF TGTGCCAGCAGTTCGTCTAGCCCGCAGTATTTT
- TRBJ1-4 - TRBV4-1 CASSLFLTATNEKLFF TGCGCCAGCAGCCTCTTCCTAACAGCAACTAATGAAAAACTGTTTTTT
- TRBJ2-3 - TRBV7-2 CASSLLQGRYPQYF TGTGCCAGCAGCTTATTACAGGGTAGATACCCGCAGTATTTT
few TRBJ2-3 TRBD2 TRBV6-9 CASRRSSGKKDRSTDTQYF TGTGCCAGCAGAAGATCTAGCGGGAAGAAAGATAGGAGTACAGATACGCAGTATTTT
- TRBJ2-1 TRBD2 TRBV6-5 CASQTSGRGSQFF TGTGCCAGCCAGACTAGCGGGAGGGGATCGCAGTTCTTC
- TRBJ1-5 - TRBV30 CAWSTTDQPQHF TGTGCCTGGAGTACGACAGATCAGCCCCAGCATTTT
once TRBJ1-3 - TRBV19 CASSMRSSGNTIYF TGTGCCAGTAGTATGAGGAGCTCTGGAAACACCATATATTTT